A selection of T cell receptor beta chains follows, all from one sample in a study of shared clonotypes between healthy human individuals. Assay: immunoSEQ multiplex PCR; the TCRdb copy retains only in-frame clones and omits some. The table has a few million clones, around 94% seen once; the top ten hold more than 0.12%. Sequencing input: naive CD4+ T cells sorted from blood. All receptors come from a man aged 18 to 35 in good health. Both conserved end residues are part of each CDR3. The order of the fields is J gene, V gene, D gene, clone size, CDR3 protein, CDR3 DNA. D genes are given only for firm matches. Clone size is given for some rows only: seen once, a few or many times, or a class if the clone is expanded.

J gene: TRBJ2-5
V gene: TRBV5-1
D gene: .
clone size: .
CDR3 protein: CASSLEWDQETQYF
CDR3 DNA: TGCGCCAGCAGCTTGGAGTGGGACCAAGAGACCCAGTACTTC

J gene: TRBJ1-1
V gene: TRBV6-6
D gene: .
clone size: .
CDR3 protein: CASSYSNPGNTEAFF
CDR3 DNA: TGTGCCAGCAGTTACTCGAACCCGGGGAACACTGAAGCTTTCTTT

J gene: TRBJ1-3
V gene: TRBV5-4
D gene: .
clone size: .
CDR3 protein: CASSLGGSSSGNTIYF
CDR3 DNA: TGTGCCAGCAGCTTGGGGGGCTCGAGCTCTGGAAACACCATATATTTT

J gene: TRBJ2-1
V gene: TRBV9
D gene: TRBD2
clone size: few
CDR3 protein: CASSGLAGDKPNEQFF
CDR3 DNA: TGTGCCAGCAGCGGACTAGCGGGGGACAAACCCAATGAGCAGTTCTTC

J gene: TRBJ1-6
V gene: TRBV6-1
D gene: TRBD1
clone size: .
CDR3 protein: CASSEEKGARTPLHF
CDR3 DNA: TGTGCCAGCAGTGAAGAAAAGGGGGCAAGGACACCCCTCCACTTT

J gene: TRBJ2-1
V gene: TRBV11-2
D gene: .
clone size: .
CDR3 protein: CASSLGGIYNEQFF
CDR3 DNA: TGTGCCAGCAGTCTAGGGGGGATCTACAATGAGCAGTTCTTC

J gene: TRBJ1-6
V gene: TRBV7-2
D gene: .
clone size: .
CDR3 protein: CASSLVSGSSSYNSPLHF
CDR3 DNA: TGTGCCAGCAGCTTAGTGTCCGGGTCGAGCTCCTATAATTCACCCCTCCACTTT

J gene: TRBJ2-7
V gene: TRBV28
D gene: TRBD1
clone size: .
CDR3 protein: CASSLRDRVVYEQYF
CDR3 DNA: TGTGCCAGCAGTCTCCGGGACAGGGTGGTCTACGAGCAGTACTTC

J gene: TRBJ2-1
V gene: TRBV4-1
D gene: TRBD1
clone size: .
CDR3 protein: CASSQEGGVGSYNEQFF
CDR3 DNA: TGCGCCAGCAGCCAAGAAGGGGGCGTGGGCTCCTACAATGAGCAGTTCTTC

J gene: TRBJ2-7
V gene: TRBV11-3
D gene: TRBD1
clone size: .
CDR3 protein: CASTRGPSSYEQYF
CDR3 DNA: TGTGCCAGCACCAGGGGGCCTAGCTCCTACGAGCAGTACTTC

J gene: TRBJ2-7
V gene: TRBV10-3
D gene: .
clone size: .
CDR3 protein: CAIRGGASSSYEQYF
CDR3 DNA: TGTGCCATCAGGGGGGGCGCGTCAAGCTCCTACGAGCAGTACTTC

J gene: TRBJ1-4
V gene: TRBV29-1
D gene: .
clone size: .
CDR3 protein: CSVETEGNEKLFF
CDR3 DNA: TGCAGCGTTGAGACTGAGGGTAATGAAAAACTGTTTTTT

J gene: TRBJ2-7
V gene: TRBV18
D gene: TRBD2
clone size: .
CDR3 protein: CASSTSGSSLLYEQYF
CDR3 DNA: TGTGCCAGCTCGACGAGCGGGAGCTCCCTTCTATACGAGCAGTACTTC

J gene: TRBJ1-3
V gene: TRBV7-8
D gene: .
clone size: .
CDR3 protein: CASSLRPGASGNTIYF
CDR3 DNA: TGTGCCAGCAGTCTTCGACCCGGGGCTTCTGGAAACACCATATATTTT

J gene: TRBJ2-3
V gene: TRBV10-1
D gene: .
clone size: .
CDR3 protein: CASQGSQGSQYF
CDR3 DNA: TGCGCCAGCCAAGGGTCGCAGGGATCGCAGTATTTT

J gene: TRBJ1-1
V gene: TRBV6-5
D gene: .
clone size: .
CDR3 protein: CASSYLILRVHTEAFF
CDR3 DNA: TGTGCCAGCAGTTACCTTATTCTCAGGGTGCACACTGAAGCTTTCTTT

J gene: TRBJ2-1
V gene: TRBV11-3
D gene: TRBD2
clone size: .
CDR3 protein: CASSPRTSGSFNEQFF
CDR3 DNA: TGTGCCAGCAGCCCTCGGACTAGCGGGAGTTTTAATGAGCAGTTCTTC

J gene: TRBJ2-3
V gene: TRBV5-4
D gene: TRBD1
clone size: .
CDR3 protein: CASSSGQGPDTQYF
CDR3 DNA: TGTGCCAGCAGCTCGGGACAGGGTCCAGATACGCAGTATTTT

J gene: TRBJ2-4
V gene: TRBV19
D gene: TRBD1
clone size: .
CDR3 protein: CASSIYPRTGTGIGKNIQYF
CDR3 DNA: TGTGCCAGTAGTATATACCCCCGAACCGGGACAGGGATCGGCAAAAACATTCAGTACTTC

J gene: TRBJ2-1
V gene: TRBV2
D gene: TRBD2
clone size: .
CDR3 protein: CASSTSGGVYNEQFF
CDR3 DNA: TGTGCCAGCAGTACGAGCGGGGGCGTCTACAATGAGCAGTTCTTC

J gene: TRBJ2-2
V gene: TRBV6-5
D gene: .
clone size: few
CDR3 protein: CASSPGTLNTGELFF
CDR3 DNA: TGTGCCAGCAGTCCCGGGACACTTAACACCGGGGAGCTGTTTTTT

J gene: TRBJ2-3
V gene: TRBV6-5
D gene: TRBD2
clone size: .
CDR3 protein: CASSFGGASGRGTQYF
CDR3 DNA: TGTGCCAGCAGTTTCGGAGGGGCTAGCGGAAGGGGTACGCAGTATTTT

J gene: TRBJ2-4
V gene: TRBV2
D gene: .
clone size: .
CDR3 protein: CASRKQGVGENIQYF
CDR3 DNA: TGTGCCAGCAGAAAACAGGGAGTAGGAGAAAACATTCAGTACTTC

J gene: TRBJ1-6
V gene: TRBV7-9
D gene: .
clone size: .
CDR3 protein: CASSSGLYNSPLHF
CDR3 DNA: TGTGCCAGCAGCTCGGGACTTTATAATTCACCCCTCCACTTT

J gene: TRBJ2-7
V gene: TRBV10-1
D gene: .
clone size: .
CDR3 protein: CASSESTGRAYEQYF
CDR3 DNA: TGCGCCAGCAGTGAGTCGACGGGCCGTGCCTACGAGCAGTACTTC

J gene: TRBJ1-5
V gene: TRBV2
D gene: TRBD1
clone size: .
CDR3 protein: CASSSDRVSNQPQHF
CDR3 DNA: TGTGCCAGCAGCTCCGACAGGGTAAGCAATCAGCCCCAGCATTTT